The text below deals with one T cell receptor beta chain. The antigen is unknown. The record originates from a study of PD-1 blockade in classical Hodgkin lymphoma. Clones were sequenced by immunoSEQ multiplex PCR, and TCRdb holds only the in-frame ones, with some missing. The sample carries fewer than 40,000 clones, 88% recorded once. Noted time point: newly diagnosed, previously untreated cHL patient sample. Negative selection with magnetic separation was used to purify CD4+ T cells from thawed PBMCs. Serving as comparison were PBMCs from newly diagnosed, untreated classical Hodgkin lymphoma, which were sequenced alongside the relapsed/refractory trial patients. Study conclusions and caveats: There remain no defined causes for the repertoire differences, which possibly reflect disease activity or prior therapy. Newly diagnosed patients reportedly had lower baseline TCR diversity than healthy donors.

The clonotype originates from a human donor with classical Hodgkin lymphoma. The sample taken for sequencing was CD4+ T cells from blood.

The CDR3 loop reads CASSHGQGNTGELFF. CDR3 nucleotide sequence: TGTGCCAGCAGCCATGGACAGGGGAACACCGGGGAGCTGTTTTTT. The chain employs TRBV13 and TRBJ2-2, with 8 bases aligning to TRBD1. From germline, CDR1 is PRHDT and CDR2 FYEKMQ (reference sequence). V shed 5 bases, J shed 1 base, and the junction held 3 bases outside the gene matches. The CDR3 sequence is 15 residues long.